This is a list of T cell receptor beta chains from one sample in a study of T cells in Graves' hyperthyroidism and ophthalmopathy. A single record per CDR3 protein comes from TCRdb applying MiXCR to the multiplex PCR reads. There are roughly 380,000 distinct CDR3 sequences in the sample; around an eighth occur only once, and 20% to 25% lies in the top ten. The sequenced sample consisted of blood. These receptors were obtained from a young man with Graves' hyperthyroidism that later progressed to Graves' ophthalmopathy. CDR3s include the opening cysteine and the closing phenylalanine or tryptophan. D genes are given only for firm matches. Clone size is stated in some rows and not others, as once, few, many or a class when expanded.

CDR3 DNA: TGCAGTGCTTCGAGGGCAGGGGGCTTAGGCAATCAGCCCCAGCATTTT; CDR3 protein: CSASRAGGLGNQPQHF; clone size: many; D gene: TRBD1; J gene: TRBJ1-5; V gene: TRBV20-1
CDR3 DNA: TGTGCCAGCAGTTTAAGGGGCCCCTACAATGAGCAGTTCTTC; CDR3 protein: CASSLRGPYNEQFF; clone size: many; D gene: -; J gene: TRBJ2-1; V gene: TRBV27
CDR3 DNA: TGTGCCAGCAGCTTGTATAGGGGTAATGAGCAGTTCTTC; CDR3 protein: CASSLYRGNEQFF; clone size: -; D gene: -; J gene: TRBJ2-1; V gene: TRBV5-4
CDR3 DNA: TGTGCTAGTGGTTTGCCCGGGACACCCTACGAGCAGTACTTC; CDR3 protein: CASGLPGTPYEQYF; clone size: few; D gene: -; J gene: TRBJ2-7; V gene: TRBV12-5
CDR3 DNA: TGTGCCAGCAGCTTAGGCCGAGCGGGCGGTTCAGATACGCAGTATTTT; CDR3 protein: CASSLGRAGGSDTQYF; clone size: many; D gene: -; J gene: TRBJ2-3; V gene: TRBV13
CDR3 DNA: TGTGCCAGCAGCAAATTAGAGAGCTCCTACGAGCAGTACTTC; CDR3 protein: CASSKLESSYEQYF; clone size: few; D gene: -; J gene: TRBJ2-7; V gene: TRBV6-1
CDR3 DNA: TGCGCCAGCAGCCAAGCGGTGGGTTCGATAGAGACCCAGTACTTC; CDR3 protein: CASSQAVGSIETQYF; clone size: -; D gene: -; J gene: TRBJ2-5; V gene: TRBV4-1
CDR3 DNA: TGCAGTGCTAGAGACCCCGCGGAGGCCTACGAGCAGTACTTC; CDR3 protein: CSARDPAEAYEQYF; clone size: many; D gene: -; J gene: TRBJ2-7; V gene: TRBV20-1
CDR3 DNA: TGTGCCAGCAACACCGACAGGGCTGGGGATGGGTACACCTTC; CDR3 protein: CASNTDRAGDGYTF; clone size: -; D gene: TRBD1; J gene: TRBJ1-2; V gene: TRBV28
CDR3 DNA: TGCGCCAGCAGCTTACCAGGGGGCGCGTACACTGAAGCTTTCTTT; CDR3 protein: CASSLPGGAYTEAFF; clone size: many; D gene: TRBD1; J gene: TRBJ1-1; V gene: TRBV5-1
CDR3 DNA: TGCGCCAGCAGCAATACCCGGGGGGACGGTAACACTGAAGCTTTCTTT; CDR3 protein: CASSNTRGDGNTEAFF; clone size: many; D gene: -; J gene: TRBJ1-1; V gene: TRBV5-1
CDR3 DNA: TGTGCCAGCAGCACCCGGACAGCTTCAAACACTGAAGCTTTCTTT; CDR3 protein: CASSTRTASNTEAFF; clone size: many; D gene: -; J gene: TRBJ1-1; V gene: TRBV7-8
CDR3 DNA: TGTGCCAGCAGCGATGAGAGGCACACTGAAGCTTTCTTT; CDR3 protein: CASSDERHTEAFF; clone size: -; D gene: -; J gene: TRBJ1-1; V gene: TRBV7-6
CDR3 DNA: TGCGCCAGCAGCCAAAGTCTGGTCAGGGGGCCATTAGGCTACACCTTC; CDR3 protein: CASSQSLVRGPLGYTF; clone size: few; D gene: TRBD1; J gene: TRBJ1-2; V gene: TRBV4-1
CDR3 DNA: TGCAGTGCTGCCAAGGGAAATCAGCCCCAGCATTTT; CDR3 protein: CSAAKGNQPQHF; clone size: -; D gene: -; J gene: TRBJ1-5; V gene: TRBV20-1
CDR3 DNA: TGTGCCAGCAGGACCGGGACAGGCTCCTACAATGAGCAGTTCTTC; CDR3 protein: CASRTGTGSYNEQFF; clone size: many; D gene: TRBD1; J gene: TRBJ2-1; V gene: TRBV2
CDR3 DNA: TGTGCCAGCATATACCGGAACACCGGGGAGCTGTTTTTT; CDR3 protein: CASIYRNTGELFF; clone size: many; D gene: -; J gene: TRBJ2-2; V gene: TRBV28
CDR3 DNA: TGTGCCAGCAGGAAAGACAGGTTAAACACTGAAGCTTTCTTT; CDR3 protein: CASRKDRLNTEAFF; clone size: few; D gene: -; J gene: TRBJ1-1; V gene: TRBV28